The 28 T cell receptor beta chains presented below share a single source sample, sequenced in a study of blood T cell repertoires in COVID-19. Method: immunoSEQ multiplex PCR; TCRdb's copy keeps in-frame clones and lacks some. The top ten clones hold approximately 1.8% of a sample with roughly 500,000 clones, 70% to 90% of them seen once. The sequenced sample consisted of PBMCs or T cells enriched from blood (not recorded which). The origin of the receptors is a woman aged 40-49 years who had recovered from COVID-19.

As to this clone: Other DNA sequences in the sample encode the same CDR3. The J gene is TRBJ2-5, the V gene TRBV5-1; maybe TRBD2 (5 bases). Deletions cut 0 bases from V and 3 bases from J, with 9 bases between. This CDR3 comprises 14 residues. Germline V gene sequence: CDR1 SGHRS, CDR2 YFSETQ. CDR3: CASSLGRVEETQYF. Written as DNA, the CDR3 is TGCGCCAGCAGCTTGGGGCGGGTGGAAGAGACCCAGTACTTC.

This chain uses TRBV5-4 with TRBJ2-7, with 8 bases that match TRBD1. The V gene end was trimmed by 0 bases and the J gene end by 5 bases; junction bases not matched to a gene: 4. The germline gives CDR1 SGHNT, CDR2 YYREEE (reference sequence). The CDR3 has 14 amino acids. The CDR3 sequence is CASSLGQGWDEQYF. CDR3 bases: TGTGCCAGCAGCTTGGGACAGGGGTGGGACGAGCAGTACTTC.

Many counts were recorded for this clone. This chain links TRBV14 with TRBJ2-2; the D gene is possibly TRBD1 (6 bases). Germline V gene data show CDR1 as SGHDN and CDR2 as FVKESK. The V end was cut by 5 bases, the J end by 4 bases, with 11 bases between. The CDR3 length is 14 residues. The CDR3 is CASSTRQATGELFF. The CDR3 DNA sequence: TGTGCCAGCAGCACGAGACAGGCCACCGGGGAGCTGTTTTTT.

CDR3: CASSSSGGNIQYF. The CDR3 region has the DNA TGTGCCAGCAGTTCGTCAGGGGGGAACATTCAGTACTTC. The chain has TRBV12-3 or TRBV12-4 and TRBJ2-4; a weak D match, TRBD1 (7 bases). The CDR3 loop spans 13 amino acids. V lost 4 bases and J lost 7, with 11 bases in between.

This chain connects TRBV18 to TRBJ1-2; 8 bases align to TRBD1. Germline trimming cut 2 bases from V and 4 bases from J; bases unmatched to any gene: 3. The CDR3 covers 14 residues. Germline-derived CDR1 and CDR2 are KGHSH and LQKENI. The CDR3 nucleotides are TGTGCCAGCTCACCATCAGGGGGCGGCTATGGCTACACCTTC. Protein: CASSPSGGGYGYTF.

This sequence joins TRBV6-5 and TRBJ1-2; 7 bases match TRBD1. CDR1 and CDR2 (germline): MNHEY, SVGAGI. V shed 2 bases and J 3 bases; nucleotides not matched to a gene: 3. The length of the CDR3 is 14 residues. DNA of the CDR3: TGTGCCAGCAGTTACGGCAGGGGGGACTATGGCTACACCTTC. Amino acids: CASSYGRGDYGYTF.

The V and J genes are TRBV19 and TRBJ2-2; no firm D call. Germline loops: CDR1 LNHDA, CDR2 SQIVND (reference sequence). The V gene lost 9 bases and the J gene lost 0 bases, with 8 bases spanning the gap. This CDR3 is built from 13 residues. The CDR3 sequence: CASHSSNTGELFF. CDR3 coding DNA: TGTGCCAGCCATAGTTCGAACACCGGGGAGCTGTTTTTT. Full variable domain (remainder filled in from reference TRBV19 and TRBJ2-2): DGGITQSPKYLFRKEGQNVTLSCEQNLNHDAMYWYRQDPGQGLRLIYYSQIVNDFQKGDIAEGYSVSREKKESFPLTVTSAQKNPTAFYLCASHSSNTGELFFGEGSRLTVL.

The chain joins TRBV6-2 or TRBV6-3 to TRBJ2-2; maybe TRBD2 (5 bases). Between the trimmed V and J ends, which lost 4 bases and 4 bases, there was a span of 13 bases. Germline V gene lookup returns CDR1 MNHEY and CDR2 SVGEGT. This CDR3 has 15 amino acids. The CDR3 DNA sequence: TGTGCCAGCAGTTTTGCGCTAGCCGCCACCGGGGAGCTGTTTTTT. Protein: CASSFALAATGELFF.

The rearrangement joins TRBV21-1 to TRBJ2-7; the table's D call TRBD1 went unverified against the DNA. TRBV21-1 is labeled a pseudogene. The CDR3 runs to 13 residues. This chain's CDR3 is CASSPRDTYEQYF. CDR3 DNA: TGTGCCAGCAGCCCCCGGGACACCTACGAGCAGTACTTC.

The J gene is TRBJ2-1, the V gene TRBV5-5, with 11 bases lining up with TRBD2. Per germline, CDR1 SGHKS and CDR2 YYEKEE (reference sequence). This CDR3 has 17 residues. Trimming cost V 0 bases and J 1 base; bases outside gene matches: 3. Here the CDR3 DNA reads TGTGCCAGCAGCTTGGATATAGCGGGAGGGTCCTACAATGAGCAGTTCTTC. The encoded protein is CASSLDIAGGSYNEQFF.

The V call is TRBV19, the J call TRBJ2-3; 7 bases match TRBD2. Germline V gene data show CDR1 as LNHDA and CDR2 as SQIVND (reference sequence). Germline trimming cut 5 bases from V and 0 bases from J; bases unmatched to any gene: 8. This CDR3 is built from 16 residues. The CDR3 loop is CASSPPTSRSTDTQYF. CDR3 DNA: TGTGCCAGTAGTCCCCCGACTAGCCGCAGCACAGATACGCAGTATTTT.

The chain couples TRBV9 to TRBJ2-3; 7 bases match TRBD1. This CDR3 contains 15 residues. V lost 4 bases and J lost 2; bases outside the gene matches: 7. In germline, CDR1 is SGDLS, CDR2 YYNGEE. The CDR3 DNA reads TGTGCCAGCAGCTTAAGGGACAGTCCCACAGATACGCAGTATTTT. This translates into CASSLRDSPTDTQYF. The variable domain in full, completed from reference TRBV9 and TRBJ2-3, reads DSGVTQTPKHLITATGQRVTLRCSPRSGDLSVYWYQQSLDQGLQFLIQYYNGEERAKGNILERFSAQQFPDLHSELNLSSLELGDSALYFCASSLRDSPTDTQYFGPGTRLTVL.

The gene calls are TRBV15 and TRBJ2-7, with TRBD1 as a possible D gene (5 bases). The CDR3 runs to 13 residues. V was clipped by 1 base and J by 3 bases, with 7 bases between them. Germline lookup yields CDR1 LNHNV and CDR2 YYDKDF (reference sequence). The CDR3 region has the DNA TGTGCCACCAGCAGAGGGACAAACTACGAGCAGTACTTC. This codes for CATSRGTNYEQYF.

The rearrangement uses TRBV15 and TRBJ2-1; tentative D call: TRBD1 (6 bases). Germline lookup yields CDR1 LNHNV and CDR2 YYDKDF (reference sequence). CDR3 length: 13 residues. The V end lost 0 bases, the J end lost 8 bases, and 8 bases lay between the germline ends. The CDR3 here is CATSRDRGDEQFF. CDR3 DNA sequence: TGTGCCACCAGCAGAGACAGGGGTGATGAGCAGTTCTTC.

As to this clone: Other DNA sequences in the same sample also yield this CDR3. The gene calls are TRBV18 and TRBJ1-5, with a tentative D call TRBD1 (6 bases). Per germline, CDR1 KGHSH and CDR2 LQKENI. CDR3 length: 13 amino acids. V was pared by 3 bases and J by 6 bases, with 9 bases between. DNA of the CDR3: TGTGCCAGCTCACCCGGCAGGGGTCAGCCCCAGCATTTT. It translates to CASSPGRGQPQHF.

The rearrangement uses TRBV7-2 and TRBJ2-7; 15 bases align to TRBD2. V shed 0 bases and J 2 bases; nucleotides not matched to a gene: 2. Per germline, CDR1 SGHTA and CDR2 FQGNSA. CDR3 length: 17 residues. CDR3 sequence (DNA): TGTGCCAGCAGCTTAGCAGGACTAGCGGGAGGGCCCTACGAGCAGTACTTC. Protein sequence: CASSLAGLAGGPYEQYF.

This CDR3 reads CAWSRLEAGELFF. The CDR3 DNA follows: TGTGCCTGGAGTCGACTAGAGGCCGGGGAGCTGTTTTTT. The rearrangement links TRBV30 to TRBJ2-2; weak D call: TRBD2 (6 bases). The germline gives CDR1 GTSNPN, CDR2 SVGIG (reference sequence). Trimming removed 2 bases at V and 6 bases at J, with 10 bases between. This CDR3 region has 13 residues.

The chain is built from TRBV9 and TRBJ1-6; 8 positions match TRBD1. The CDR3 has 13 amino acids. From germline, CDR1 is SGDLS and CDR2 YYNGEE. V shed 3 bases, J shed 14 bases, and the junction held 7 bases outside the gene matches. The CDR3 is CASSAPRDRTLHF. DNA for the CDR3: TGTGCCAGCAGCGCCCCTCGGGACAGGACCCTCCACTTT.

The chain links TRBV19 to TRBJ2-5; D remains unclear. The V and J ends lost 3 bases and 1 base respectively, with 9 bases between them. Germline CDR1 is LNHDA and CDR2 is SQIVND (reference sequence). This CDR3 is 14 amino acids long. CDR3 amino acids: CASSIPQIQETQYF. CDR3 bases: TGTGCCAGTAGTATCCCGCAGATCCAAGAGACCCAGTACTTC.

The rearrangement uses TRBV5-5 and TRBJ2-1, with a weak D call TRBD2 (5 bases). Trimming cost V 4 bases and J 8 bases, with 16 bases left between them. The CDR3 contains 14 residues. Germline assignment: CDR1 SGHKS and CDR2 YYEKEE (reference sequence). This chain's CDR3 is CASSLLLAPHEQFF. In DNA, the CDR3 is TGTGCCAGCAGCCTCCTTCTAGCTCCCCATGAGCAGTTCTTC.

This chain joins TRBV11-1 and TRBJ2-1; 8 bases are a match to TRBD2. From germline, CDR1 is SGHAT and CDR2 FQDESV (reference sequence). V lost 3 bases and J lost 6; bases outside the gene matches: 7. The CDR3 has 15 amino acids. CDR3 bases: TGTGCCAGCAGCTTCAAAAGCGGGAGCGGCAATGAGCAGTTCTTC. Its translation is CASSFKSGSGNEQFF.

V usage is TRBV27 and J usage is TRBJ1-2, with TRBD1 matching over 12 bases. V was clipped by 6 bases and J by 7 bases; unmatched bases: 9. CDR1 is MNHEY, CDR2 SMNVEV, per germline (reference sequence). The CDR3 has 15 amino acids. The CDR3 loop is CASSKGQGARFGYTF. The CDR3, as DNA: TGTGCCAGCAGCAAGGGACAGGGGGCACGGTTTGGCTACACCTTC.

Only a few counts were recorded for this clone. Other nucleotide sequences in the sample specify the same CDR3. V is TRBV7-2 and J is TRBJ1-5; D not certain. V was pared by 5 bases and J by 0 bases, with 11 bases between. The germline V gene has CDR1 SGHTA and CDR2 FQGNSA. CDR3 length: 15 residues. CDR3 loop: CASSPGVYSNQPQHF. The CDR3, as DNA: TGTGCCAGCAGCCCCGGGGTATATAGCAATCAGCCCCAGCATTTT.

CDR3 nucleotides: TGTGCCACCAACTTGCTAGCGGGAGGTTACAATGAGCAGTTCTTC. Residues: CATNLLAGGYNEQFF. The rearrangement joins TRBV6-1 to TRBJ2-1; 11 bases are a match to TRBD2. V was clipped by 10 bases and J by 4 bases; unmatched bases: 9. Germline CDR1 and CDR2: MNHNS and SASEGT. The CDR3 totals 15 residues.

The chain recombines TRBV19 with TRBJ2-7, with D tentatively TRBD2 (6 bases). The germline gives CDR1 LNHDA, CDR2 SQIVND (reference sequence). The V gene lost 5 bases and the J gene lost 0 bases, with 11 bases spanning the gap. The CDR3 contains 14 residues. The CDR3 nucleotides are TGTGCCAGTAGTTTGCTAGCGAGCTCCTACGAGCAGTACTTC. This sequence encodes CASSLLASSYEQYF. The whole variable domain, filled in from reference TRBV19 and TRBJ2-7, reads DGGITQSPKYLFRKEGQNVTLSCEQNLNHDAMYWYRQDPGQGLRLIYYSQIVNDFQKGDIAEGYSVSREKKESFPLTVTSAQKNPTAFYLCASSLLASSYEQYFGPGTRLTVT.

The chain combines TRBV2 with TRBJ1-1; 9 bases match TRBD1. CDR1 and CDR2 from the germline V gene are SNHLY and FYNNEI. The V segment lost 5 bases and the J segment 11 bases; nucleotides outside the gene matches: 15. This CDR3 spans 15 amino acids. The CDR3 nucleotides read TGTGCCAGCAGTCCCTCCGTTATTTGGACAGGGGTGGCTTTCTTT. Its protein is CASSPSVIWTGVAFF.

This rearrangement joins TRBV6-5 to TRBJ2-1; a possible D gene is TRBD2 (5 bases). V was trimmed by 7 bases and J by 0 bases, leaving 13 bases between them. In germline, CDR1 is MNHEY, CDR2 SVGAGI. This CDR3 has 15 amino acids. The CDR3 DNA is TGTGCCAGCAACGTTATTGGGAGCTCCTACAATGAGCAGTTCTTC. Protein sequence: CASNVIGSSYNEQFF.

The chain uses TRBV14 and TRBJ2-2; D is perhaps TRBD2 (5 bases). The CDR3 is made up of 13 amino acids. V lost 1 base, J lost 5 bases, and 5 bases lay in between. CDR1 is SGHDN, CDR2 FVKESK, per germline. Here the CDR3 DNA reads TGTGCCAGCAGCCAAGCGGGAACCGGGGAGCTGTTTTTT. It encodes CASSQAGTGELFF. Full variable domain (outside the CDR3, taken from reference TRBV14 and TRBJ2-2): EAGVTQFPSHSVIEKGQTVTLRCDPISGHDNLYWYRRVMGKEIKFLLHFVKESKQDESGMPNNRFLAERTGGTYSTLKVQPAELEDSGVYFCASSQAGTGELFFGEGSRLTVL.